This T cell receptor beta chain derives from a study of human T cells and chemical hapten exposure. Study-wide context: Sensitization employed 2% DPC on about 2 cm by about 2 cm of upper inner arm skin.

MiXCR was run by TCRdb on the RACE reads, yielding one entry per CDR3 protein. The table includes roughly 260,000 distinct CDR3 sequences, about 9% detected once. General observations from the study: High-frequency TCRs, those above 1 in 1000, stayed the same after DPC sensitization. Relative to controls, expanded TCRs formed significantly more large CDR3 similarity clusters.

V was clipped by 4 bases and J by 4 bases, with 16 bases between them. CDR3 length equals 14 residues. Germline V gene lookup returns CDR1 DFQATT and CDR2 SNEGSKA (reference sequence). Time point given: pre-sensitization, week 0. Treatment reported: therapeutic diphenylcyclopropenone sensitization with weekly scalp DPC. Extraction yielded total RNA from whole blood (unfractionated). There are a few counts of this clonotype. Its antigen is currently unknown. Sequencing was performed on whole blood, taken in connection with sensitization to the hapten diphenylcyclopropenone (DPC). This TCR was sampled from a woman in her thirties or forties with alopecia areata. Some clones in this sample may be carry-over from other donors' samples. V and J are TRBV20-1 and TRBJ2-5; D remains unclear. In nucleotides, the CDR3 is TGCAGTGCTAATGCCCCCGGTGACTCAGAGACCCAGTACTTC. Translating it yields CSANAPGDSETQYF.